Following are 27 T cell receptor beta chains from one sample sequenced in a study of Ad26.COV2.S vaccination and SARS-CoV-2 variants (dated by TCRdb to about 2021). The library was built by means of the immunoSEQ multiplex PCR assay. TCRdb took over this immuneACCESS table, retaining in-frame rearrangements with V and J assigned. Such tables are incomplete; in checked studies, under half of the missing clones stem from an unresolved V gene, and the remainder is unexplained. The sample includes about 400,000 clones, with around four fifths observed a single time. The leading ten clones occupy about 7.4% of the sample. What this sample's treatment or condition label stands for: about 20 received Ad26.COV2.S at low or high dose, single or two shots; roughly five received placebo; per-sample allocation not given. For vaccine and placebo recipients, repertoires were sequenced using samples collected on day 63 after the first injection.

Sample: peripheral blood, taken in a trial of Ad26.COV2.S vaccine versus placebo. Receptors were obtained from a person between 18 and 60 years old who received the Ad26.COV2.S COVID-19 vaccine or a placebo.

The chain is built from TRBV6-2 or TRBV6-3 and TRBJ2-7; 14 bases match TRBD2. Germline values: CDR1 MNHEY, CDR2 SVGEGT. Trimming removed 5 bases from V and 3 bases from J; junction bases left unmatched: 3. The CDR3 has 15 amino acids. This CDR3 reads CASSRGLAGGYEQYF. The CDR3 DNA is TGTGCCAGCAGTCGTGGACTAGCGGGGGGCTACGAGCAGTACTTC.

The chain recombines TRBV10-3 with TRBJ2-4; 8 positions agree with TRBD1. The CDR3 extends over 19 amino acids. The V gene end was trimmed by 1 base and the J gene end by 1 base; junction bases not matched to a gene: 12. Per germline, CDR1 ENHRY and CDR2 SYGVKD. The CDR3 bases are TGTGCCATCAGTGAGTGGGGAGGAGGTCAGGGGGCGGCCAAAAACATTCAGTACTTC. Translated: CAISEWGGGQGAAKNIQYF.

V usage is TRBV20-1 and J usage is TRBJ1-1; D not resolved. The CDR3 is made up of 11 amino acids. Germline V gene lookup returns CDR1 DFQATT and CDR2 SNEGSKA (reference sequence). V dropped 3 bases and J dropped 3 bases, with 5 bases sitting between them. The CDR3 nucleotides read TGCAGTGCTAGGATGGACACTGAAGCTTTCTTT. Translated, it gives CSARMDTEAFF.

The chain couples TRBV20-1 to TRBJ2-1, with D hard to call. CDR3 size: 15 residues. Trimming took off 3 bases at V and 0 bases at J, with 12 bases between the two ends. Germline CDR1 and CDR2: DFQATT and SNEGSKA (reference sequence). The DNA of the CDR3 is TGCAGTGCTAGTGGGTACAGTAGCTCCTACAATGAGCAGTTCTTC. Translated, it gives CSASGYSSSYNEQFF.

V usage is TRBV10-2 and J usage is TRBJ1-2, with D unclear. Trimming pared 8 bases from V and 1 base from J, leaving 8 bases between. The germline CDR1 and CDR2 sequences are WSHSY and SAAADI. The CDR3 consists of 12 residues. CDR3 sequence reads: CASAGDNYGYTF. CDR3 DNA: TGCGCCAGCGCCGGGGATAACTATGGCTACACCTTC.

The table lists this clone with a few counts. This chain connects TRBV5-6 to TRBJ2-7, with D possibly matching TRBD1 (5 bases). This CDR3 contains 14 residues. With 3 bases removed from V and 1 base from J, the gap between germline ends came to 11 bases. Germline CDR1 reads SGHDT; CDR2 reads YYEEEE. The CDR3 coding sequence is TGTGCCAGCAGCTCGGAGCCAGGGTCCTACGAGCAGTACTTC. Encoded protein: CASSSEPGSYEQYF.

This sequence joins TRBV19 and TRBJ2-7, with a possible D match to TRBD2 (6 bases). The CDR3 totals 11 residues. CDR1 LNHDA and CDR2 SQIVND come from the germline V gene (reference sequence). V lost 10 bases, J lost 4 bases, and 11 bases lay in between. The CDR3: CATTGVYEQYF. In nucleotides, the CDR3 is TGTGCCACCACGGGGGTGTACGAGCAGTACTTC.

This clone has only one observation. J is TRBJ1-2 and V is TRBV11-3; 7 nucleotides agree with TRBD1. The junction had 5 bases not matched to a gene; V was cut back by 1 base and J by 3 bases. The CDR3 runs 15 residues. Germline lookup yields CDR1 SGHNT and CDR2 YENEEA. The CDR3 protein is CASSLGGGRDYGYTF. Written as DNA, the CDR3 is TGTGCCAGCAGCTTAGGAGGGGGCAGGGACTATGGCTACACCTTC. The variable domain in full, completed from reference TRBV11-3 and TRBJ1-2, reads EAGVVQSPRYKIIEKKQPVAFWCNPISGHNTLYWYLQNLGQGPELLIRYENEEAVDDSQLPKDRFSAERLKGVDSTLKIQPAELGDSAVYLCASSLGGGRDYGYTFGSGTRLTVV.

With regard to this clone: Additional DNA sequences in this sample encode the identical CDR3. V gene TRBV9 combines with J gene TRBJ2-5; D call uncertain. This CDR3 contains 13 residues. Trimming cost V 0 bases and J 2 bases, with 5 bases left between them. Germline values: CDR1 SGDLS, CDR2 YYNGEE. The CDR3 region is CASSVDLQETQYF. CDR3 nucleotides: TGTGCCAGCAGCGTAGATTTGCAAGAGACCCAGTACTTC.

This chain joins TRBV5-1 and TRBJ2-1, with D perhaps matching TRBD1 or TRBD2 (6 bases each). Trimming took 3 bases from V and 7 from J, leaving 20 bases between them. Per the germline V gene, CDR1 is SGHRS and CDR2 is YFSETQ. The length of the CDR3 is 16 residues. The CDR3 sequence: CASSSSGTQGQNEQFF. Here the CDR3 DNA reads TGCGCCAGCAGCTCCTCCGGGACTCAGGGACAAAATGAGCAGTTCTTC.

This chain links TRBV9 with TRBJ2-1; 10 nucleotides match TRBD2. Germline CDR1 is SGDLS and CDR2 is YYNGEE. The CDR3 is made up of 16 amino acids. V lost 0 bases and J lost 9; bases outside the gene matches: 9. CDR3 sequence (DNA): TGTGCCAGCAGCGTAGTCGGGAGCGGGAGGGCTTTTGAGCAGTTCTTC. It specifies CASSVVGSGRAFEQFF.

This clone was seen just once. This chain connects TRBV7-9 to TRBJ1-4; 8 bases are shared with TRBD1. CDR3 size: 14 residues. Germline CDR1 SEHNR, CDR2 FQNEAQ (reference sequence). Trimming cost V 2 bases and J 5 bases; bases outside gene matches: 1. The CDR3 bases are TGTGCCAGCAGCTTAAGGACAGGGAATGAAAAACTGTTTTTT. It encodes CASSLRTGNEKLFF.

The chain uses TRBV2 and TRBJ2-2; D is perhaps TRBD1 or TRBD2 (5 bases each). CDR1 is SNHLY, CDR2 FYNNEI, per germline. There are 15 residues in the CDR3. The ends were cut back, 9 bases at V and 1 base at J, with 15 bases in the middle. DNA of the CDR3: TGTGCCAGACAGGTTAGACGGGGGAACACCGGGGAGCTGTTTTTT. Its protein product is CARQVRRGNTGELFF.

V is TRBV9 and J is TRBJ2-3; 7 positions match TRBD1. CDR3 length: 16 amino acids. Per the germline V gene, CDR1 is SGDLS and CDR2 is YYNGEE. V lost 2 bases, J lost 6 bases, and 12 bases stayed unmatched. The CDR3 DNA sequence: TGTGCCAGCAGCGTGACAGGGCAGTACGTAGCGGATACGCAGTATTTT. This codes for CASSVTGQYVADTQYF.

This sequence joins TRBV29-1 and TRBJ2-3; D is undetermined. Germline V gene data show CDR1 as SQVTM and CDR2 as ANQGSEA. This CDR3 has 14 residues. V was shortened by 5 bases and J by 2 bases, with 14 bases between the two germline ends. CDR3 bases: TGCAGCGTTAAGGAGACCACCCTCACAGATACGCAGTATTTT. Encoded protein: CSVKETTLTDTQYF.

The V gene is TRBV7-3, the J gene TRBJ2-3, with D unclear. Germline V gene lookup returns CDR1 SGHTA and CDR2 FQGTGA. The V end lost 4 bases, the J end lost 5 bases, and 10 bases lay between the germline ends. The CDR3 covers 13 residues. The CDR3 reads CASSSPPGDTQYF. The CDR3 DNA follows: TGTGCCAGCAGCTCCCCCCCAGGAGATACGCAGTATTTT.

The rearrangement joins TRBV7-9 to TRBJ2-5; 11 nucleotides match TRBD2. CDR1 SEHNR and CDR2 FQNEAQ come from the germline V gene (reference sequence). With V trimmed by 4 bases and J by 5 bases, 6 bases remained unmatched. CDR3 length equals 15 residues. The CDR3 region is CASSSASGGRETQYF. CDR3 DNA sequence: TGTGCCAGCAGCTCTGCTAGCGGGGGGAGGGAGACCCAGTACTTC.

The V gene is TRBV28, the J gene TRBJ2-4; the match to TRBD1 covers 8 bases. Germline lookup yields CDR1 MDHEN and CDR2 SYDVKM. The CDR3 has 14 amino acids. V was pared by 6 bases and J by 7 bases, with 8 bases of the junction left unmatched. In DNA, the CDR3 is TGTGCCAGCAGCCTCGGACAGGGCGTCAACATTCAGTACTTC. Translation gives CASSLGQGVNIQYF.

The rearrangement uses TRBV4-3 and TRBJ2-2; tentative D call: TRBD2 (5 bases). Germline V CDR1 and CDR2: LGHNA, YSLEER. The CDR3 extends over 13 amino acids. V was cut by 3 bases and J by 4 bases, with 6 bases left in between. The CDR3 DNA reads TGCGCCAGCAGCCAGGGGAGCACCGGGGAGCTGTTTTTT. This codes for CASSQGSTGELFF.

The chain is built from TRBV12-3 or TRBV12-4 and TRBJ2-2; D gene unclear. The CDR3 spans 13 residues. Trimming took off 8 bases at V and 3 bases at J, with 10 bases between the two ends. This CDR3 reads CASALSDTGELFF. CDR3 in DNA: TGTGCCAGCGCCCTGTCAGACACCGGGGAGCTGTTTTTT.

This chain links TRBV7-3 with TRBJ2-3; a weak D match, TRBD2 (6 bases). The CDR3 spans 14 residues. CDR1 SGHTA and CDR2 FQGTGA come from the germline V gene. V was clipped by 2 bases and J by 6 bases, with 12 bases between them. CDR3 DNA sequence: TGTGCCAGCAGCTTACTGGGGACTTGGGATACGCAGTATTTT. Translation: CASSLLGTWDTQYF.

This clone was counted once. DNA for the CDR3: TGCGCCAGCAGCCAAGCGGACAGCTCTGGAAACACCATATATTTT. Residues: CASSQADSSGNTIYF. The V gene is TRBV4-1, the J gene TRBJ1-3; tentatively, D is TRBD1 (6 bases). CDR1 MGHRA and CDR2 YSYEKL come from the germline V gene. Deletions cut 1 base from V and 0 bases from J, with 7 bases between. The CDR3 has 15 amino acids.

The chain links TRBV5-1 to TRBJ2-2; TRBD2 agrees at 7 bases. The CDR3 covers 14 residues. J was trimmed by 9 bases and V by 7 bases; bases with no gene match: 12. The germline V gene encodes CDR1 SGHRS and CDR2 YFSETQ. CDR3 amino acids: CASGGAGYLRELFF. In DNA, the CDR3 is TGCGCCAGCGGCGGAGCGGGGTACTTAAGGGAGCTGTTTTTT.

V usage is TRBV6-5 and J usage is TRBJ1-6, with D tentatively TRBD1 (6 bases). CDR3 length: 14 amino acids. Per germline, CDR1 MNHEY and CDR2 SVGAGI. Trimming took off 2 bases at V and 6 bases at J, with 8 bases between the two ends. This CDR3 reads CASSYGQPNSPLHF. The CDR3 DNA is TGTGCCAGCAGTTACGGACAGCCTAATTCACCCCTCCACTTT.

V and J are TRBV19 and TRBJ2-7; tentatively, D is TRBD1 or TRBD2 (5 bases each). The V end lost 5 bases, the J end lost 3 bases, and 11 bases lay between the germline ends. The CDR3 covers 13 residues. Germline CDR1 is LNHDA and CDR2 is SQIVND (reference sequence). CDR3 DNA sequence: TGTGCCAGTAGTTGGGACGGAGACTACGAGCAGTACTTC. Translated, it gives CASSWDGDYEQYF.

This clone occurred once. The rearrangement joins TRBV9 to TRBJ1-2, with unresolved D. Germline-derived CDR1 and CDR2 are SGDLS and YYNGEE. This CDR3 is built from 12 residues. Trimming shortened V by 1 base and J by 2 bases, and 3 bases separated the two germline ends. The CDR3 loop reads CASSVMNYGYTF. The CDR3 coding sequence is TGTGCCAGCAGCGTAATGAACTATGGCTACACCTTC.

The chain combines TRBV19 with TRBJ2-1; TRBD2 agrees at 16 bases. J was trimmed by 4 bases and V by 9 bases; bases with no gene match: 15. The CDR3 loop spans 19 amino acids. The germline V gene encodes CDR1 LNHDA and CDR2 SQIVND (reference sequence). CDR3 coding DNA: TGTGCCAGCACCTCCGGGACTAGCGGGAGGGGAGGTTTATACAATGAGCAGTTCTTC. Encoded protein: CASTSGTSGRGGLYNEQFF.